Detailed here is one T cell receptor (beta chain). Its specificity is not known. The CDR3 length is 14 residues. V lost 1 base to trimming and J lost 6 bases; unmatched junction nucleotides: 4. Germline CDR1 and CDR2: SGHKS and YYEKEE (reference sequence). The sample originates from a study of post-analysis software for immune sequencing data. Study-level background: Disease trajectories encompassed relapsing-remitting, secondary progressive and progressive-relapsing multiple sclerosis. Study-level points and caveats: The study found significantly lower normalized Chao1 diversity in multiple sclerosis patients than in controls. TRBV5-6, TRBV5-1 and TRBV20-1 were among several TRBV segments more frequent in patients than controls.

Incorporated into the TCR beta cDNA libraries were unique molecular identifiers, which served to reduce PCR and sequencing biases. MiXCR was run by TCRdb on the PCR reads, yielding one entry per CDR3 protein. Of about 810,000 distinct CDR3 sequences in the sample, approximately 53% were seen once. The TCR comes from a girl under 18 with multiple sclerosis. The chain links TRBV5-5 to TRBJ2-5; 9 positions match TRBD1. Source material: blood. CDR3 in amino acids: CASSLTGGGKTQYF. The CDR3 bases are TGTGCCAGCAGCTTGACAGGGGGCGGGAAGACCCAGTACTTC.